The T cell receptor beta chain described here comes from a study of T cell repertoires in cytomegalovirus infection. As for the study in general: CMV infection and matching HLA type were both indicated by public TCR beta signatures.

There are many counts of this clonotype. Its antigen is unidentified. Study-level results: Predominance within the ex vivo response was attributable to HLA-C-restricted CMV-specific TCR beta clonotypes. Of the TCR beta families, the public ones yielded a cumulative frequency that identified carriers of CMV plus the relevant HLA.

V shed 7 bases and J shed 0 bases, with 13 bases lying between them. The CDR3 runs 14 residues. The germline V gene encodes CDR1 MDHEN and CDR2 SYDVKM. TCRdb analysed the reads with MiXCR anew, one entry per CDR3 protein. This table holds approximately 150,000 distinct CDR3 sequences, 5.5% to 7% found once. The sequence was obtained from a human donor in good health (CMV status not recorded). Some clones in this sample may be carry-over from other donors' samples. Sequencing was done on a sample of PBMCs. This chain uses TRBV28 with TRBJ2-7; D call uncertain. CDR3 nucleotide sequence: TGTGCCAGCACCCGAATGGCAGGCTCCTACGAGCAGTACTTC. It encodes CASTRMAGSYEQYF.